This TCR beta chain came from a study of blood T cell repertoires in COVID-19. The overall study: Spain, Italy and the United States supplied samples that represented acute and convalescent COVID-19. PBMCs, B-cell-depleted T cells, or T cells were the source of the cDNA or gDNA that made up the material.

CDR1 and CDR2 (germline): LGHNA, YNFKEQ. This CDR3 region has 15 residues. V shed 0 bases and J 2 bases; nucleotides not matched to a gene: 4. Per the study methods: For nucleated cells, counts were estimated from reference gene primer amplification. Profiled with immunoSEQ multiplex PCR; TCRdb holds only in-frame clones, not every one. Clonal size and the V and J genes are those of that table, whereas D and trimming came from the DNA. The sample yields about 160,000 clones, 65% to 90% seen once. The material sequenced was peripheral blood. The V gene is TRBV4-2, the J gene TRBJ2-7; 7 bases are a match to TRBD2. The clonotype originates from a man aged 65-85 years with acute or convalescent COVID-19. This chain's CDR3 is CASSQDASGPYEQYF. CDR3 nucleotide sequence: TGTGCCAGCAGCCAAGACGCTAGCGGTCCCTACGAGCAGTACTTC.